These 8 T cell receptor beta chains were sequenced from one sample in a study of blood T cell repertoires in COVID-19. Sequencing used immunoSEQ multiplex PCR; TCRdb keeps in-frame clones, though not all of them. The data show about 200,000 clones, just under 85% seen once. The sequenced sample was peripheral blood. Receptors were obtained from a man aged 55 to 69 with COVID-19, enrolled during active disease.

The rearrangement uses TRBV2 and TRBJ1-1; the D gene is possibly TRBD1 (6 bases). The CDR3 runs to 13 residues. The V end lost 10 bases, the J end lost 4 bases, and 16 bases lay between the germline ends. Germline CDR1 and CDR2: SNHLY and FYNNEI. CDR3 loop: CATSSGGGTEAFF. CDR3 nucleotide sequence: TGTGCCACGTCCTCGGGGGGCGGCACTGAAGCTTTCTTT.

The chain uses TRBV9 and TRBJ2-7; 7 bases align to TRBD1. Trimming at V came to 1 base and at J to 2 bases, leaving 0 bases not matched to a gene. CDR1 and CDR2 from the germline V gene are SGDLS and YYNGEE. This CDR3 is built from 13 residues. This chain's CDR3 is CASSVTGAYEQYF. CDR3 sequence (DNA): TGTGCCAGCAGCGTAACAGGGGCCTACGAGCAGTACTTC.

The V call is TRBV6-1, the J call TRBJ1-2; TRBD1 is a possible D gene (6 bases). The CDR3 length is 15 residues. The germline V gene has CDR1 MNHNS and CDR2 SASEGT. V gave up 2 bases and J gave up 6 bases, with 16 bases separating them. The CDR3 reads CASSEQQGLRDGYTF. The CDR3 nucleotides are TGTGCCAGCAGTGAACAGCAGGGGTTGAGGGATGGCTACACCTTC.

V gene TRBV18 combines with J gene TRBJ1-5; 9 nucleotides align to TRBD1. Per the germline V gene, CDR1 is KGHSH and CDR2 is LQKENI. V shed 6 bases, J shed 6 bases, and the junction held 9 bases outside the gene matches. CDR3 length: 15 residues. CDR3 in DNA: TGTGCCAGCTCTCCGGGACAGGGCCAAGGTCAGCCCCAGCATTTT. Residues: CASSPGQGQGQPQHF.

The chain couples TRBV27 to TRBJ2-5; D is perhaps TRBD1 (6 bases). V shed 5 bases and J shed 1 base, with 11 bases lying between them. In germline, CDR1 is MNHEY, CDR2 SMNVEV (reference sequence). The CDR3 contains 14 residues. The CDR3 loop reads CASSKDRRQETQYF. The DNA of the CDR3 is TGTGCCAGCAGTAAAGACAGGCGCCAAGAGACCCAGTACTTC.

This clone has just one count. CDR3 coding DNA: TGCGCCAGCAGCTTGGTGGGCAGCAATGGAAACACCATATATTTT. Translation gives CASSLVGSNGNTIYF. The J gene is TRBJ1-3, the V gene TRBV5-1; D gene uncertain. This CDR3 region has 15 residues. With 0 bases removed from V and 3 bases from J, the gap between germline ends came to 10 bases. Per germline, CDR1 SGHRS and CDR2 YFSETQ.

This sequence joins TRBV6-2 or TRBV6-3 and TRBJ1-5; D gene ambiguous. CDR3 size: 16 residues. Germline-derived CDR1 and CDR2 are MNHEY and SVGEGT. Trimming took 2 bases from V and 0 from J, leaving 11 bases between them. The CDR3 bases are TGTGCCAGCAGTTACCCCCTCGGTTATAGCAATCAGCCCCAGCATTTT. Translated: CASSYPLGYSNQPQHF.

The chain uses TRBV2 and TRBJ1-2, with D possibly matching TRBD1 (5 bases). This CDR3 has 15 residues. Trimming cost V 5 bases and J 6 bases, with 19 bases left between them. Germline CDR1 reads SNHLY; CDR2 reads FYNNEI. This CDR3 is CASSTQTVSTDGYTF. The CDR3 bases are TGTGCCAGCAGTACCCAGACAGTGTCAACGGATGGCTACACCTTC.